These 10 T cell receptor beta chains originate from one sample sequenced in a study of blood T cell repertoires in COVID-19. TCRdb's table, derived via immunoSEQ multiplex PCR, lists solely in-frame clones and lacks some. The profile shows about 130,000 clones, roughly 72% of them singletons. Input material: peripheral blood. These receptors were obtained from a human donor in a cohort sampled during active COVID-19.

The chain couples TRBV6-6 to TRBJ1-1; 9 positions agree with TRBD1. Per the germline V gene, CDR1 is MNHNY and CDR2 is SVGAGI (reference sequence). The CDR3 consists of 13 residues. V lost 6 bases to trimming and J lost 6 bases; unmatched junction nucleotides: 5. The CDR3 DNA reads as TGTGCCAGCAGATCGACAGGGGGGGCTGAAGCTTTCTTT. Translation: CASRSTGGAEAFF.

This sequence joins TRBV30 and TRBJ1-2; the match to TRBD1 covers 7 bases. The CDR3 extends over 14 amino acids. CDR1 and CDR2 from the germline V gene are GTSNPN and SVGIG (reference sequence). Germline trimming cut 4 bases from V and 6 bases from J; bases unmatched to any gene: 11. The CDR3 protein is CAWNLPGGSHGYTF. DNA for the CDR3: TGTGCCTGGAACCTCCCAGGGGGGAGTCATGGCTACACCTTC.

The rearrangement uses TRBV2 and TRBJ1-4; tentatively, D is TRBD1 (6 bases). V was trimmed by 8 bases and J by 4 bases, leaving 11 bases between them. The CDR3 has 13 amino acids. Germline CDR1 is SNHLY and CDR2 is FYNNEI. This chain's CDR3 is CASHRDHNEKLFF. The DNA of the CDR3 is TGTGCCAGCCACAGGGACCATAATGAAAAACTGTTTTTT.

This clone was counted many times. The chain couples TRBV18 to TRBJ1-2, with TRBD1 as a possible D gene (5 bases). Trimming removed 4 bases from V and 5 bases from J, with 20 bases in between. CDR1 is KGHSH and CDR2 is LQKENI in the germline V gene. The CDR3 covers 16 residues. In nucleotides, the CDR3 is TGTGCCAGCTCACGACCCGGGGGAGGACGGGGGTATGGCTACACCTTC. This translates into CASSRPGGGRGYGYTF.

The rearrangement links TRBV7-2 to TRBJ2-5; 7 bases line up with TRBD2. The CDR3 totals 14 residues. Germline assignment: CDR1 SGHTA and CDR2 FQGNSA. The junction had 1 base not matched to a gene; V was cut back by 2 bases and J by 1 base. The chain's CDR3 is CASSLQRGQETQYF. CDR3 DNA sequence: TGTGCCAGCAGCTTACAGCGGGGCCAAGAGACCCAGTACTTC.

This clone was counted once. CDR3 protein: CASSFVYLSGGGEQPQHF. CDR3 in DNA: TGTGCCAGCAGTTTCGTGTATTTATCAGGGGGCGGTGAACAGCCCCAGCATTTT. The rearrangement joins TRBV28 to TRBJ1-5; 8 bases align to TRBD1. This CDR3 is built from 18 residues. The V gene's germline CDR1 is MDHEN and CDR2 SYDVKM. V gave up 3 bases and J gave up 7 bases; unmatched junction bases: 17.

The V and J genes are TRBV3-1 (or the pseudogene TRBV3-2) and TRBJ2-5; 7 bases line up with TRBD2. Germline values: CDR1 LGHDT, CDR2 YNNKEL (reference sequence). J lost 1 base, V lost 2 bases, and 1 base had no gene match. The CDR3 sequence is 14 residues long. CDR3 nucleotides: TGTGCCAGCAGCCAAAGCGGGGTCCAAGAGACCCAGTACTTC. Residues: CASSQSGVQETQYF.

The chain employs TRBV19 and TRBJ1-1, with 7 bases matching TRBD1. With 3 bases clipped from V and 5 bases from J, the junction kept 3 bases outside the gene matches. The germline gives CDR1 LNHDA, CDR2 SQIVND (reference sequence). This CDR3 comprises 13 residues. The CDR3 loop is CASSMAGGTEAFF. CDR3 nucleotide sequence: TGTGCCAGTAGTATGGCAGGGGGGACTGAAGCTTTCTTT. The full variable domain, with the rest looked up from reference TRBV19 and TRBJ1-1, is DGGITQSPKYLFRKEGQNVTLSCEQNLNHDAMYWYRQDPGQGLRLIYYSQIVNDFQKGDIAEGYSVSREKKESFPLTVTSAQKNPTAFYLCASSMAGGTEAFFGQGTRLTVV.

A note on this clone: The CDR3 end shows no conserved phenylalanine or tryptophan, and so a read error is likely. Because the CDR3's place on the DNA is in doubt, the DNA is left out and the CDR3 is given as listed by TCRdb. CDR3 sequence: CASSHRGS. The chain couples TRBV21-1 to TRBJ2-7; the table names TRBD2, a call not compared with the DNA. TRBV21-1 has pseudogene status. A total of 8 residues make up the CDR3, ends included.

The rearrangement joins TRBV9 to TRBJ2-3; 7 positions agree with TRBD2. The CDR3 sequence is 18 residues long. The V and J ends lost 4 bases and 2 bases, in that order; junction bases with no gene match: 16. Germline V gives CDR1 SGDLS, CDR2 YYNGEE. CDR3 in amino acids: CASSPPVRASGNTDTQYF. In DNA form, the CDR3 reads TGTGCCAGCAGCCCTCCGGTCCGGGCTAGCGGCAACACAGATACGCAGTATTTT.